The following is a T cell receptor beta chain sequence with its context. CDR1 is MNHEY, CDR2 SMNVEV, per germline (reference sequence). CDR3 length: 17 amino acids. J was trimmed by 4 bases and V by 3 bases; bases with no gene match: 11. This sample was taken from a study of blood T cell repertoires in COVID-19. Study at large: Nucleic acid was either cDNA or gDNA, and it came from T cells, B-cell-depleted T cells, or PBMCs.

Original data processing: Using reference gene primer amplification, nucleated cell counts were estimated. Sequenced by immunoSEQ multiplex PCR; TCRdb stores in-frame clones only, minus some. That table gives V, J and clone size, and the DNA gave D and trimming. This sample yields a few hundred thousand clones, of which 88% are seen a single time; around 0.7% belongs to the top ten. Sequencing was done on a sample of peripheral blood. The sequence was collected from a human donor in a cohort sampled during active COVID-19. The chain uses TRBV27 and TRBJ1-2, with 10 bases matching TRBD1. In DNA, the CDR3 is TGTGCCAGCAGTTTGTCCCCAGGGACAGGGGTACGCTATGGCTACACCTTC. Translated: CASSLSPGTGVRYGYTF.